The entry below gives a single T cell receptor (beta chain) sequence along with its context. Antigen: not known. One entry per CDR3 protein, called by TCRdb with MiXCR from the RT-PCR reads. The sample records 450,000 to 550,000 distinct CDR3 sequences, roughly 27% being singletons. The CDR3 spans 14 residues. Trimming stripped 3 bases from V and 6 bases from J, with 11 bases between. The data were taken from a study of response to subunit inactivated influenza vaccine. Overall study findings and caveats: Each seasonal influenza vaccination, the authors suggested, recruits few new T cells.

V gene TRBV12-3 or TRBV12-4 combines with J gene TRBJ2-2; D assignment may be TRBD1 or TRBD2 (5 bases each). The sequence was collected from a man aged 50 to 60 who received an inactivated influenza vaccine. Source: CD4+ T cells sorted from PBMCs, taken roughly 5 days after vaccination. Written as DNA, the CDR3 is TGTGCCAGCAGTTTGGGGGAGAGGTCCGGGGAGCTGTTTTTT. Its translation is CASSLGERSGELFF.